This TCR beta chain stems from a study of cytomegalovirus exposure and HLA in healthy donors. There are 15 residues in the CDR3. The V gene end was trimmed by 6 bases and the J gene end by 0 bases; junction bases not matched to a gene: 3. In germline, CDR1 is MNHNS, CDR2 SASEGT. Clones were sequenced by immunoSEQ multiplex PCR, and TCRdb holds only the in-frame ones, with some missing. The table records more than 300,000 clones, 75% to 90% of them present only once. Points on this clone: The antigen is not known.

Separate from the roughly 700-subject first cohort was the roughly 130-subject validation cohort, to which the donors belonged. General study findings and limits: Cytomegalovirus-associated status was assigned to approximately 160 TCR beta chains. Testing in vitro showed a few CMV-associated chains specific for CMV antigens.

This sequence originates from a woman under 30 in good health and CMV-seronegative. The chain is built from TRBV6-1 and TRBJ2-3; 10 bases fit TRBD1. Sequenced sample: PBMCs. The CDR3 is CASRKDRGSTDTQYF. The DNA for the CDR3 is TGTGCCAGCAGGAAGGACAGGGGGAGCACAGATACGCAGTATTTT.